This is a list of T cell receptor beta chains from one sample in a study of blood T cell repertoires in COVID-19. The protocol was immunoSEQ multiplex PCR, while the TCRdb copy is restricted to in-frame clones and leaves out a portion. The top ten clones hold 9.5% to 11% of a sample with around 300,000 clones, around 85% of them seen once. What was sequenced was peripheral blood. The receptors derive from a woman aged 70 to 79 with acute or convalescent COVID-19. Each CDR3 is given with its conserved first and last residue. The D gene is left open where the match is weak. Clone size is shown for a subset of rows, as once, few, many or a class of expanded clone.

j_call v_call clone_size cdr3_length d_call cdr3_nt cdr3_aa
TRBJ2-3 TRBV6-5 . 11 . TGTGCCAGCAGTTCTTTAGATACGCAGTATTTT CASSSLDTQYF
TRBJ1-1 TRBV28 . 13 . TGTGCCAGCAGTTTAATGACTGACAGGAAAGCTTTCTTT CASSLMTDRKAFF
TRBJ2-5 TRBV2 . 14 . TGTGCCAGCAGTCTGGACTACCGGCAAGAGACCCAGTACTTC CASSLDYRQETQYF
TRBJ2-1 TRBV18 . 14 TRBD1 TGTGCCAGCTCACCAGGACAGGCTTACAATGAGCAGTTCTTC CASSPGQAYNEQFF
TRBJ1-3 TRBV3-1/TRBV3-2 . 15 . TGTGCCAGCAGCCAAAATGCCGGCTCTGGAAACACCATATATTTT CASSQNAGSGNTIYF
TRBJ1-2 TRBV18 once 15 . TGTGCCAGCTCACCTTCTCCCGCCAGGGAGGGTGGCTACACCTTC CASSPSPAREGGYTF
TRBJ1-5 TRBV30 . 14 . TGTGCCTGGAGCAGGGCCGGAGACAATCAGCCCCAGCATTTT CAWSRAGDNQPQHF
TRBJ1-1 TRBV5-1 few 15 . TGCGCCAGCAGGTGGCAGGGGAACATGAACACTGAAGCTTTCTTT CASRWQGNMNTEAFF
TRBJ1-5 TRBV5-8 . 14 . TGTGCCAGCAGCTTGTTCAGTAGCAATCAGCCCCAGCATTTT CASSLFSSNQPQHF
TRBJ2-5 TRBV19 . 15 . TGTGCCAGTAGTACCGCCCGGACACTCTCCCGGGCCCAGTACTTC CASSTARTLSRAQYF
TRBJ1-1 TRBV3-1/TRBV3-2 . 13 TRBD1 TGTGCCAGCAGCCAGCACCGACAGGGGCGAGCTTTCTTT CASSQHRQGRAFF
TRBJ1-3 TRBV5-1 . 16 TRBD1 TGCGCCAGCAGCTCAATGGGACAGAACTCTGGAAACACCATATATTTT CASSSMGQNSGNTIYF
TRBJ1-2 TRBV3-1/TRBV3-2 . 15 . TGTGCCAGCAGTCTGACAGGACTCCCCCTGAATGGCTACACCTTC CASSLTGLPLNGYTF
TRBJ1-1 TRBV6-5 . 10 . TGTGCCAGTTCCCCCACCGGGGCTTTCTTT CASSPTGAFF
TRBJ2-1 TRBV11-2 . 12 . TGTGCCAGCAGCTTAGTCCTCGGTGAGCAGTTCTTC CASSLVLGEQFF
TRBJ2-3 TRBV5-1 . 13 TRBD1 TGCGCCAGCAGCGTCGACAGGGTTGGGTGTCAGTATTTT CASSVDRVGCQYF
TRBJ1-2 TRBV12-5 . 14 TRBD1 TGTGCTAGTGGTTTGGCGGACAGGGCATATGGCTACACCTTC CASGLADRAYGYTF
TRBJ1-1 TRBV5-5 . 15 TRBD1 TGTGCCAGCAGCTTCTTACCGGGACAGTCGCCTGAAGCTTTCTTT CASSFLPGQSPEAFF
TRBJ2-2 TRBV7-9 . 16 TRBD2 TGTGCCAGCAGCTCCCATCGACTAGCGGCAACCGGGGAGCTGTTTTTT CASSSHRLAATGELFF
TRBJ1-1 TRBV5-1 . 15 TRBD1 TGCGCCAGCAGCTTGATGGGACAGGGGAACACTGAAGCTTTCTTT CASSLMGQGNTEAFF
TRBJ1-2 TRBV4-2 . 14 . TGTGCCAGCAGCCAAGATCCAGGGAGGTATGGCTACACCTTC CASSQDPGRYGYTF
TRBJ1-6 TRBV7-9 . 15 TRBD1 TGTGCCAGCAGCCGAGGGACAGAAAGGAATTCACCCCTCCACTTT CASSRGTERNSPLHF
TRBJ1-2 TRBV12-3/TRBV12-4 few 13 TRBD1 TGTGCCAGCAGTTTCGAGGGGGCGCTGGGCTACACCTTC CASSFEGALGYTF
TRBJ1-5 TRBV23-1 . 16 TRBD1 TGCGCCAGCAGTCAACTTTGTCCAGGGGGCATTGAGCCCCAGCATTTT CASSQLCPGGIEPQHF
TRBJ1-1 TRBV2 . 13 TRBD1 TGTGCCAGCAGTTTGGACAGGGACACTGAAGCTTTCTTT CASSLDRDTEAFF
TRBJ1-1 TRBV30 . 13 . TGTGCCTGGAGACAGGGCTACAACACTGAAGCTTTCTTT CAWRQGYNTEAFF
TRBJ1-1 TRBV6-2/TRBV6-3 . 16 . TGTGCCAGCAGTCAACAGGCCAAACGCCGGGACACTGAAGCTTTCTTT CASSQQAKRRDTEAFF
TRBJ1-2 TRBV5-4 . 14 . TGTGCCAGCAGCCCCAGGGGTATCGGCTATGGCTACACCTTC CASSPRGIGYGYTF
TRBJ1-5 TRBV25-1 once 14 . TGTGCCAGCAGTGTACAGGGAAGCAATCAGCCCCAGCATTTT CASSVQGSNQPQHF
TRBJ1-1 TRBV5-1 . 15 TRBD1 TGCGCCAGCAGCTTGCAGACAGGGACGGGGACTGAAGCTTTCTTT CASSLQTGTGTEAFF
TRBJ1-2 TRBV2 . 15 . TGTGCCAGCAGCGAGAGTACAGTCGCACCTTATGGCTACACCTTC CASSESTVAPYGYTF